This TCR beta chain was identified during a study of post-analysis software for immune sequencing data. V was pared by 4 bases and J by 8 bases, with 3 bases of the junction left unmatched. Germline V lookup: CDR1 LGHDT, CDR2 YNNKEL (reference sequence). The CDR3 consists of 12 residues. Study findings and constraints: In patients, five or six TRBV segments were more frequent than in controls, with TRBV5-6, TRBV5-1 and TRBV20-1 among them. Under the F measure, samples that were prepared in one batch clustered strongly together. Multiple sclerosis patients showed significantly lower normalized Chao1 diversity than controls did.

Unique molecular identifiers had been added to the TCR beta cDNA libraries. A single record per CDR3 protein comes from TCRdb applying MiXCR to the PCR reads. Seen here are roughly 580,000 distinct CDR3 sequences, 44% observed once, and the top ten hold 1.5% to 2%. With respect to this clonotype: Its specificity is unknown.

Sequenced material: blood. The clonotype originates from a girl aged 5 to 17 with multiple sclerosis. This chain links TRBV3-1 with TRBJ1-2, with 8 bases aligning to TRBD1. The CDR3 loop is CASSPAGGGYTF. As DNA, the CDR3 is TGTGCCAGCAGCCCGGCAGGGGGCGGCTACACCTTC.